Each of the 28 T cell receptor beta chains below was sequenced from the same sample in a study of T cell responses to AZD1222 COVID-19 vaccine. Clones were read by immunoSEQ multiplex PCR, and TCRdb kept only the in-frame ones, dropping some. The sample lists approximately 70,000 clones; 85% to 90% were seen once. Source: peripheral blood, taken 28 days after the second dose of the MenACWY control vaccine. These receptor sequences come from an adult who received the MenACWY meningococcal vaccine as a control.

The V and J genes are TRBV10-3 and TRBJ2-2; D may match TRBD1 or TRBD2 (6 bases each). Germline loops: CDR1 ENHRY, CDR2 SYGVKD. Trimming took off 3 bases at V and 3 bases at J, with 14 bases between the two ends. The CDR3 consists of 16 residues. Written as DNA, the CDR3 is TGTGCCATCAGTGACTCCTGGGGGGCGGACACCGGGGAGCTGTTTTTT. Its protein is CAISDSWGADTGELFF.

The chain is built from TRBV10-1 and TRBJ2-1; D is uncertain. Germline CDR1 is WNHNN and CDR2 is SYGVQD (reference sequence). The CDR3 loop spans 14 amino acids. V gave up 4 bases and J gave up 0 bases, with 7 bases separating them. The CDR3 coding sequence is TGCGCCAGCAGTGCTCAGAGCTCCTACAATGAGCAGTTCTTC. Residues: CASSAQSSYNEQFF.

This clone was detected only once. This chain uses TRBV28 with TRBJ2-1; TRBD2 aligns across 8 bases. Unmatched junction bases numbered 7, after V lost 8 bases and J lost 7 bases. This CDR3 has 13 residues. CDR1 is MDHEN and CDR2 is SYDVKM in the germline V gene. CDR3 DNA sequence: TGTGCCAGCCTCGGGACTAGGGGGAATGAGCAGTTCTTC. Its translation is CASLGTRGNEQFF.

The chain links TRBV4-1 to TRBJ2-2; 8 positions match TRBD2. J gave up 1 base and V 3 bases, and 7 bases lay outside the gene matches. The CDR3 contains 17 residues. CDR1 and CDR2 from the germline V gene are MGHRA and YSYEKL. Written as DNA, the CDR3 is TGCGCCAGCAGCCAGGTACTAGCGGCACTGAACACCGGGGAGCTGTTTTTT. As protein: CASSQVLAALNTGELFF.

CDR3 protein: CASRDREGQPQHF. CDR3 coding DNA: TGTGCCAGCAGGGACAGGGAGGGTCAGCCCCAGCATTTT. The chain employs TRBV2 and TRBJ1-5; 8 bases fit TRBD1. The V and J ends lost 6 bases and 6 bases, in that order; junction bases with no gene match: 4. Germline V CDR1 and CDR2: SNHLY, FYNNEI. The CDR3 runs to 13 residues.

The chain couples TRBV5-5 to TRBJ2-3; D remains unclear. The V end was cut by 5 bases, the J end by 2 bases, with 12 bases between. The CDR3 is made up of 14 amino acids. Looked up from germline, CDR1 is SGHKS and CDR2 is YYEKEE (reference sequence). CDR3 loop: CASRLEIPTDTQYF. CDR3 coding DNA: TGTGCCAGCAGACTTGAAATTCCCACAGATACGCAGTATTTT. Full variable domain (rest looked up from reference TRBV5-5 and TRBJ2-3): DAGVTQSPTHLIKTRGQQVTLRCSPISGHKSVSWYQQVLGQGPQFIFQYYEKEERGRGNFPDRFSARQFPNYSSELNVNALLLGDSALYLCASRLEIPTDTQYFGPGTRLTVL.

V and J are TRBV20-1 and TRBJ2-7, with a weak D call TRBD1 (5 bases). Trimming cost V 3 bases and J 2 bases, with 17 bases left between them. The CDR3 contains 15 residues. Germline V gene data show CDR1 as DFQATT and CDR2 as SNEGSKA (reference sequence). The CDR3, as DNA: TGCAGTGCTAGTGGTAGTGGGGCTGGGGCCTACGAGCAGTACTTC. This encodes CSASGSGAGAYEQYF.

V usage is TRBV10-2 and J usage is TRBJ1-5, with D maybe TRBD1 (6 bases). The CDR3 runs 13 residues. The germline gives CDR1 WSHSY, CDR2 SAAADI. V was pared by 5 bases and J by 10 bases, with 15 bases between. The CDR3: CASSSQGGDPQHF. CDR3 sequence (DNA): TGCGCCAGCAGTTCACAGGGAGGTGACCCCCAGCATTTT.

This chain uses TRBV2 with TRBJ2-7; D perhaps matches TRBD2 (6 bases). The V gene lost 8 bases and the J gene lost 2 bases, with 19 bases spanning the gap. Looked up from germline, CDR1 is SNHLY and CDR2 is FYNNEI. The CDR3 runs 15 residues. CDR3 amino acids: CASRKGLARTYEQYF. The DNA for the CDR3 is TGTGCCAGCCGGAAGGGTCTAGCGCGTACCTACGAGCAGTACTTC.

With regard to this clone: At one boundary the junction diverges from the germline segment, which might be a read error. The rearrangement joins TRBV3-1 (or the pseudogene TRBV3-2) to TRBJ2-7, with D possibly TRBD1 on 5 matching bases. The CDR3 length is 13 residues. The germline gives CDR1 LGHDT, CDR2 YNNKEL (reference sequence). CDR3 in amino acids: CASSYAALGAPIF. CDR3 bases: TGTGCCAGCAGCTACGCGGCTTTAGGGGCTCCGATTTTC.

This chain uses TRBV7-3 with TRBJ2-2; the D gene is possibly TRBD2 (7 bases). Germline V gene lookup returns CDR1 SGHTA and CDR2 FQGTGA. The CDR3 sequence is 16 residues long. The ends were cut back, 8 bases at V and 4 bases at J, with 20 bases in the middle. The CDR3 bases are TGTGCCAGCTCTCGAGGCGGGGGCGCGGGCACCGGGGAGCTGTTTTTT. Its translation: CASSRGGGAGTGELFF.

This chain connects TRBV10-3 to TRBJ1-4, with a possible D match to TRBD1 (6 bases). The V gene's germline CDR1 is ENHRY and CDR2 SYGVKD. With 0 bases removed from V and 5 bases from J, the gap between germline ends came to 10 bases. The CDR3 spans 15 residues. CDR3: CAISESDRTNEKLFF. The CDR3 coding sequence is TGTGCCATCAGTGAGTCGGACAGAACCAATGAAAAACTGTTTTTT.

The chain couples TRBV18 to TRBJ1-4, with D possibly matching TRBD1 (6 bases). CDR1 is KGHSH, CDR2 LQKENI, per germline. The V gene lost 1 base and the J gene lost 0 bases, with 15 bases spanning the gap. The CDR3 is 18 amino acids. The DNA for the CDR3 is TGTGCCAGCTCACCACAAAGGGCAGGGGCCGCAACTAATGAAAAACTGTTTTTT. This translates into CASSPQRAGAATNEKLFF. Full variable domain (outside the CDR3, taken from reference TRBV18 and TRBJ1-4): NAGVMQNPRHLVRRRGQEARLRCSPMKGHSHVYWYRQLPEEGLKFMVYLQKENIIDESGMPKERFSAEFPKEGPSILRIQQVVRGDSAAYFCASSPQRAGAATNEKLFFGSGTQLSVL.

This chain connects TRBV6-6 to TRBJ1-1; tentatively, D is TRBD1 (5 bases). The CDR3 covers 12 residues. From germline, CDR1 is MNHNY and CDR2 SVGAGI (reference sequence). V was cut by 4 bases and J by 8 bases, with 11 bases left in between. CDR3 sequence reads: CASSSRGREAFF. In DNA form, the CDR3 reads TGTGCCAGCAGTTCGAGGGGTAGGGAAGCTTTCTTT.

The chain is built from TRBV7-2 and TRBJ2-1, with 9 bases that match TRBD2. The CDR3 length is 15 residues. The V gene's germline CDR1 is SGHTA and CDR2 FQGNSA. V gave up 4 bases and J gave up 5 bases; unmatched junction bases: 6. The CDR3 DNA follows: TGTGCCAGCAGCTATGTGGCGGGAGGGGACAATGAGCAGTTCTTC. Residues: CASSYVAGGDNEQFF.

The rearrangement uses TRBV24-1 and TRBJ2-1; possibly TRBD2 for D (5 bases). V was clipped by 7 bases and J by 7 bases, with 7 bases between them. Germline CDR1 and CDR2: KGHDR and SFDVKD. This CDR3 is built from 11 residues. For the CDR3, the DNA is TGTGCCACCAGCCGCGGGAATGAGCAGTTCTTC. Amino acids: CATSRGNEQFF.

This clone was counted only a few times. The rearrangement links TRBV28 to TRBJ1-6, with D possibly being TRBD1 (6 bases). Looked up from germline, CDR1 is MDHEN and CDR2 is SYDVKM. The CDR3 extends over 13 amino acids. The ends were cut back, 5 bases at V and 11 bases at J, with 13 bases in the middle. The CDR3 protein is CASSTRQVTPLHF. CDR3 nucleotide sequence: TGTGCCAGCAGTACGAGACAGGTAACACCCCTCCACTTT.

The V and J genes are TRBV6-6 and TRBJ2-2, with 9 bases aligning to TRBD1. CDR3 size: 17 residues. Germline V gene data show CDR1 as MNHNY and CDR2 as SVGAGI (reference sequence). V shed 5 bases and J 1 base; nucleotides not matched to a gene: 8. This chain's CDR3 is CASSPRRGQGNTGELFF. The DNA of the CDR3 is TGTGCCAGCAGTCCCCGCCGGGGACAGGGGAACACCGGGGAGCTGTTTTTT.

The gene calls are TRBV19 and TRBJ1-2, with D possibly matching TRBD1 (5 bases). This CDR3 contains 12 residues. Germline lookup yields CDR1 LNHDA and CDR2 SQIVND (reference sequence). V lost 1 base, J lost 8 bases, and 8 bases lay in between. The chain's CDR3 is CASSIVQGGYTF. CDR3 nucleotide sequence: TGTGCCAGTAGTATAGTTCAGGGCGGCTACACCTTC.

This sequence joins TRBV29-1 and TRBJ2-5, with 11 nucleotides matching TRBD2. J lost 2 bases, V lost 4 bases, and 6 bases had no gene match. Germline-derived CDR1 and CDR2 are SQVTM and ANQGSEA. CDR3 length equals 15 residues. The CDR3 nucleotides read TGCAGCGTTGGGGGGCTAGCGGGAGGACAAGAGACCCAGTACTTC. Amino acid sequence: CSVGGLAGGQETQYF.

V is TRBV2 and J is TRBJ1-2, with D tentatively TRBD1 (5 bases). Germline V gene lookup returns CDR1 SNHLY and CDR2 FYNNEI. The CDR3 loop spans 16 amino acids. Deletions cut 3 bases from V and 4 bases from J, with 18 bases between. The CDR3 is CASSEAGLMGRYGYTF. In nucleotides, the CDR3 is TGTGCCAGCAGTGAGGCAGGGTTGATGGGTCGCTATGGCTACACCTTC.

V and J are TRBV6-8 and TRBJ2-7, with D possibly being TRBD1 or TRBD2 (5 bases each). The CDR3 has 15 amino acids. Germline lookup yields CDR1 MNHGY and CDR2 SAAAGT. V lost 7 bases, J lost 0 bases, and 16 bases lay in between. CDR3 in amino acids: CASTPEDNYSYEQYF. CDR3 nucleotides: TGTGCCAGCACCCCGGAGGACAACTACTCCTACGAGCAGTACTTC.

V is TRBV10-2 and J is TRBJ2-1; TRBD2 matches at 9 bases. J was trimmed by 7 bases and V by 4 bases; bases with no gene match: 5. CDR1 is WSHSY and CDR2 is SAAADI in the germline V gene. The CDR3 spans 14 residues. DNA for the CDR3: TGCGCCAGCAGTGTGGGACTAGCTACAAATGAGCAGTTCTTC. It translates to CASSVGLATNEQFF.

The CDR3 coding sequence is TGCGCCAGCAGCCACCCCTCAGATTACGAGCAGTACTTC. Its translation is CASSHPSDYEQYF. J is TRBJ2-7 and V is TRBV5-1; no reliable D call. Trimming removed 4 bases from V and 4 bases from J, with 12 bases in between. Germline V gives CDR1 SGHRS, CDR2 YFSETQ. CDR3 size: 13 residues.

This clone was found a few times. V usage is TRBV28 and J usage is TRBJ2-7; possibly TRBD1 for D (6 bases). The CDR3 runs to 14 residues. V lost 5 bases to trimming and J lost 2 bases, with 13 bases between them. Germline values: CDR1 MDHEN, CDR2 SYDVKM. The CDR3 here is CASSPRTATYEQYF. The CDR3 DNA reads as TGTGCCAGCAGTCCTCGGACAGCTACCTACGAGCAGTACTTC.

The chain couples TRBV3-1 (or the pseudogene TRBV3-2) to TRBJ1-6; D gene unclear. Per germline, CDR1 LGHDT and CDR2 YNNKEL (reference sequence). The ends were cut back, 1 base at V and 10 bases at J, with 11 bases in the middle. The length of the CDR3 is 14 residues. CDR3 protein: CASSQGRVNSPLHF. CDR3 in DNA: TGTGCCAGCAGCCAAGGGAGGGTTAACTCACCCCTCCACTTT.

The V and J genes are TRBV29-1 and TRBJ1-2; D unclear. The length of the CDR3 is 18 residues. The V gene's germline CDR1 is SQVTM and CDR2 ANQGSEA. V gave up 7 bases and J gave up 0 bases, with 27 bases separating them. The CDR3, as DNA: TGCAGCGATGAGCGGCAGTCGGCGCGTACATACTCTAACTATGGCTACACCTTC. Encoded protein: CSDERQSARTYSNYGYTF.

This chain uses TRBV5-1 with TRBJ2-7; the match to TRBD2 covers 7 bases. CDR1 is SGHRS and CDR2 is YFSETQ in the germline V gene. This CDR3 region has 13 residues. V dropped 2 bases and J dropped 3; count of bases not matched to a gene: 2. Here the CDR3 reads CASSFGGSYEQYF. The CDR3 DNA is TGCGCCAGCAGCTTCGGGGGGAGCTACGAGCAGTACTTC.